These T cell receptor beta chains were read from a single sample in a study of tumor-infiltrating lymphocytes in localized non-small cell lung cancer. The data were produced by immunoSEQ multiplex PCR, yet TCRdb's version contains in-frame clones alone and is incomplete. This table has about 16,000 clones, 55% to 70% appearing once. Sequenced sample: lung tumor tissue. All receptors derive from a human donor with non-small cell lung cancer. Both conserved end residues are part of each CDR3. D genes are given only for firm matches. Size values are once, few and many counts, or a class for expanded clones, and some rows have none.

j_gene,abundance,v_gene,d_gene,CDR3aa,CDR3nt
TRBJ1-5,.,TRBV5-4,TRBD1,CASSLQGQPQHF,TGTGCCAGCAGTTTACAGGGGCAGCCCCAGCATTTT
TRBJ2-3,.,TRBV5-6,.,CASSSEVSTDTQYF,TGTGCCAGCAGTTCAGAAGTTAGCACAGATACGCAGTATTTT
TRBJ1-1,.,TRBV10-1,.,CASSDEANTEAFF,TGCGCCAGCAGTGATGAGGCGAACACTGAAGCTTTCTTT
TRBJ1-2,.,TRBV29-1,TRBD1,CSVNDGTDYTF,TGCAGCGTTAATGACGGGACAGACTACACCTTC
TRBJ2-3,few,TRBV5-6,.,CASSSSSGSTDTQYF,TGTGCCAGCAGCTCGTCTTCGGGCAGTACAGATACGCAGTATTTT
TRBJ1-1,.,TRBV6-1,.,CASSIQGGAEAFF,TGTGCCAGCAGTATACAGGGTGGGGCTGAAGCTTTCTTT
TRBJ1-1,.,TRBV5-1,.,CASSLEWNTEAFF,TGCGCCAGCAGCTTGGAGTGGAACACTGAAGCTTTCTTT
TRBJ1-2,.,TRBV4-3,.,CASSRGDAYGYTF,TGCGCCAGCAGCCGGGGGGATGCCTATGGCTACACCTTC
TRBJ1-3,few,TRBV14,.,CASSQQPSSGNTIYF,TGTGCCAGCAGCCAACAGCCTAGCTCTGGAAACACCATATATTTT
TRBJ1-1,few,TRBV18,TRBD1,CASSKDRESYAFF,TGTGCCAGCTCAAAGGACAGGGAAAGTTATGCTTTCTTT
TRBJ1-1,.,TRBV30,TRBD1,CARRQGAQAFF,TGTGCCAGACGACAGGGGGCGCAGGCTTTCTTT
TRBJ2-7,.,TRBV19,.,CASSIDLIRDVSSYEQYF,TGTGCCAGTAGTATAGACTTGATCCGGGACGTTAGCTCCTACGAGCAGTACTTC
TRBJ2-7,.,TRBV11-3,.,CASSITQGSYEQYF,TGTGCCAGCAGCATAACCCAGGGTTCCTACGAGCAGTACTTC
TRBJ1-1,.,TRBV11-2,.,CASSPKEGNTEAFF,TGTGCCAGCAGCCCAAAGGAGGGGAACACTGAAGCTTTCTTT
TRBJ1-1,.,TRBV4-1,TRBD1,CASSQVTGVTEAFF,TGCGCCAGCAGCCAGGTAACAGGGGTAACTGAAGCTTTCTTT
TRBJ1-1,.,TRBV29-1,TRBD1,CSVVGTENTEAFF,TGCAGCGTTGTAGGGACAGAGAACACTGAAGCTTTCTTT
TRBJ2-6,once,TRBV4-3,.,CASSQVQDPANVLTF,TGCGCCAGCAGCCAAGTACAGGACCCGGCCAACGTCCTGACTTTC
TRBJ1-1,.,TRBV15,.,CATSRGDTEAFF,TGTGCCACCAGCAGAGGGGACACTGAAGCTTTCTTT
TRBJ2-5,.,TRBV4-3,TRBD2,CASSQGGIQRGETQYF,TGCGCCAGCAGCCAAGGGGGTATCCAGCGGGGGGAGACCCAGTACTTC
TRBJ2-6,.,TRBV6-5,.,CASSLLPSGANVLTF,TGTGCCAGCAGTCTCCTTCCGTCTGGGGCCAACGTCCTGACTTTC
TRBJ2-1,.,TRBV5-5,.,CASSAPGATNNEQFF,TGTGCCAGCAGCGCCCCGGGAGCAACGAACAATGAGCAGTTCTTC
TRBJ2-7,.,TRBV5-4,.,CASSTLTRNDEQYF,TGTGCCAGCAGCACCTTGACCCGTAACGACGAGCAGTACTTC
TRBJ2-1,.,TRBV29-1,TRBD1,CSVDGTGVNEQFF,TGCAGCGTTGATGGGACAGGAGTTAATGAGCAGTTCTTC
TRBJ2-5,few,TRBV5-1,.,CASSLGGLQETQYF,TGCGCCAGCAGCTTGGGGGGACTGCAAGAGACCCAGTACTTC
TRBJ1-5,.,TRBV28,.,CASSFAGYSNQPQHF,TGTGCCAGCAGTTTCGCAGGCTATAGCAATCAGCCCCAGCATTTT
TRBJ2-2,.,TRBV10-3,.,CAISVGQGPGELFF,TGTGCCATCAGTGTGGGGCAGGGACCCGGGGAGCTGTTTTTT
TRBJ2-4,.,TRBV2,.,CASSQTEDIQYF,TGTGCCAGCAGTCAGACGGAGGACATTCAGTACTTC